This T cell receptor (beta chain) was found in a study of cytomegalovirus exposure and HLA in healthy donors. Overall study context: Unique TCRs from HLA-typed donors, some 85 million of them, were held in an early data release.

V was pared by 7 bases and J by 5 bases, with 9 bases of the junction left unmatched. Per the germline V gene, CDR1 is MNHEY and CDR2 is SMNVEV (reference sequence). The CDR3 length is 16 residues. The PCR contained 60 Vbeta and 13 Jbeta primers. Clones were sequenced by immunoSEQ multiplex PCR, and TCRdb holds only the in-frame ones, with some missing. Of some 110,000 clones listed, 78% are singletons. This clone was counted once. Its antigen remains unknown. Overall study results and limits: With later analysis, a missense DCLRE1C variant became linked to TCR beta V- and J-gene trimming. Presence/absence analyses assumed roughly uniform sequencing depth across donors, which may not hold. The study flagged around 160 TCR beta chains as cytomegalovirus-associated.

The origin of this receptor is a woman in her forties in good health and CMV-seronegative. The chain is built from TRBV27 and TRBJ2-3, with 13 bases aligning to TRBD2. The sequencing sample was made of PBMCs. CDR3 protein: CASTSGTSGKGDTQYF. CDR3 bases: TGTGCCAGCACCTCGGGGACTAGCGGGAAGGGAGATACGCAGTATTTT.